This T cell receptor (beta chain) appears in the sequencing data of a study of T cell responses to AZD1222 COVID-19 vaccine. This CDR3 comprises 16 residues. With 6 bases clipped from V and 7 bases from J, the junction kept 11 bases outside the gene matches. Per germline, CDR1 MNHNY and CDR2 SVGAGI (reference sequence). Remarks on this clone: Antigen unknown.

Findings of the study overall: Clonal diversity was possibly underestimated, and white British individuals and females predominated among donors.

Both about-4-week and about-12-week second-dose recipients were combined. TCRdb's copy holds only in-frame clones and misses some; the assay was immunoSEQ multiplex PCR. The profile shows 100,000 or so clones, 75% to 90% of them singletons. The chain couples TRBV6-6 to TRBJ2-2, with TRBD2 matching 10 bases. The TCR comes from an adult who received the AZD1222 COVID-19 vaccine. Specimen: peripheral blood, collected 28 days after the second AZD1222 dose. The CDR3 DNA is TGTGCCAGCAGCCCCAGGTTAGCGGGAGGAGTCGGGGAGCTGTTTTTT. Protein: CASSPRLAGGVGELFF.